The 26 T cell receptor beta chains given below trace back to one sample, sequenced in a study of long-term antiretroviral therapy in people with HIV. Run at survey level, the immunoSEQ assay was version v3.0. Repertoires were generated with immunoSEQ multiplex PCR, while TCRdb's copy carries only in-frame clones and drops some. The table records 15,000 to 20,000 clones, more than 80% of them present only once. The specimen comprised unsorted PBMCs, sampled 0.6 years after starting antiretroviral therapy. These receptors originate from a woman younger than 30 with HIV.

V usage is TRBV18 and J usage is TRBJ1-5; D gene uncertain. The CDR3 totals 14 residues. Germline lookup yields CDR1 KGHSH and CDR2 LQKENI. Trimming removed 3 bases from V and 5 bases from J, with 11 bases in between. The CDR3: CASSPGTEDQPQHF. CDR3 bases: TGTGCCAGCTCACCGGGAACAGAAGATCAGCCCCAGCATTTT.

This chain joins TRBV5-1 and TRBJ1-5; possible D gene TRBD1, 6 bases. There are 13 residues in the CDR3. V lost 1 base and J 7 bases, leaving 9 bases between the germline ends. CDR1 and CDR2 from the germline V gene are SGHRS and YFSETQ. CDR3 nucleotides: TGCGCCAGCAGCTTGTTTGGGGGCCAGCCCCAGCATTTT. Translated, it gives CASSLFGGQPQHF.

This clone was detected a few times. This chain uses TRBV6-1 with TRBJ2-1; 14 bases are shared with TRBD2. The CDR3 is made up of 15 amino acids. The germline V gene encodes CDR1 MNHNS and CDR2 SASEGT. V lost 5 bases to trimming and J lost 8 bases; unmatched junction nucleotides: 5. The CDR3 loop reads CASSRLAGGMDEQFF. DNA for the CDR3: TGTGCCAGCAGTAGACTAGCGGGGGGGATGGATGAGCAGTTCTTC.

This clone is a singleton in its sample. The V gene is TRBV4-3, the J gene TRBJ1-4; D gene unclear. V gave up 0 bases and J gave up 10 bases, with 9 bases separating them. The CDR3 is 13 amino acids. The germline V gene has CDR1 LGHNA and CDR2 YSLEER. The DNA for the CDR3 is TGCGCCAGCAGCCAAGATTGGGGTGTAAAACTGTTTTTT. Protein: CASSQDWGVKLFF.

The chain links TRBV12-1 to TRBJ1-5; whether TRBD1, the table's D call, matches the DNA was not checked. TRBV12-1 is a recognized pseudogene. The CDR3 loop spans 15 amino acids. CDR3 DNA: TGTGCCAGCAGATCCCGGGACAGGGGCAATCAGCCCCAGCATTTT. Amino acid sequence: CASRSRDRGNQPQHF.

This sequence joins TRBV28 and TRBJ1-5, with D possibly matching TRBD1 (6 bases). The germline gives CDR1 MDHEN, CDR2 SYDVKM. Deletions cut 7 bases from V and 5 bases from J, with 18 bases between. CDR3 length: 15 amino acids. Here the CDR3 reads CASTPMDSPHQPQHF. Here the CDR3 DNA reads TGTGCCAGCACCCCAATGGACAGTCCCCATCAGCCCCAGCATTTT. Looking up the rest from reference TRBV28 and TRBJ1-5 gives the full variable domain: DVKVTQSSRYLVKRTGEKVFLECVQDMDHENMFWYRQDPGLGLRLIYFSYDVKMKEKGDIPEGYSVSREKKERFSLILESASTNQTSMYLCASTPMDSPHQPQHFGDGTRLSIL.

V usage is TRBV18 and J usage is TRBJ1-2; D remains ambiguous. CDR1 and CDR2 (germline): KGHSH, LQKENI. Trimming took 4 bases from V and 4 from J, leaving 10 bases between them. This CDR3 contains 13 residues. The DNA of the CDR3 is TGTGCCAGCTCACTTGACTCGGTCTATGGCTACACCTTC. Amino acid sequence: CASSLDSVYGYTF.

The rearrangement uses TRBV2 and TRBJ1-1, with unresolved D. The CDR3 has 12 residues. V gave up 5 bases and J gave up 2 bases, with 6 bases separating them. Germline V lookup: CDR1 SNHLY, CDR2 FYNNEI. The chain's CDR3 is CASSYGNTEAFF. DNA for the CDR3: TGTGCCAGCAGTTACGGCAACACTGAAGCTTTCTTT.

The genes are TRBV27 and TRBJ2-7, with 7 bases identical to TRBD2. The CDR3 consists of 15 residues. V gave up 5 bases and J gave up 2 bases; unmatched junction bases: 9. Germline loops: CDR1 MNHEY, CDR2 SMNVEV (reference sequence). The CDR3 DNA is TGTGCCAGCAGTCCCCGAGCGGGGAGAGCCTACGAGCAGTACTTC. Its translation: CASSPRAGRAYEQYF.

This clone was detected only once. The rearrangement links TRBV29-1 to TRBJ2-1; 9 nucleotides match TRBD2. V trimming: 4 bases; J trimming: 5 bases; junction bases outside the gene matches: 6. CDR1 is SQVTM and CDR2 is ANQGSEA in the germline V gene. The CDR3 consists of 14 residues. The CDR3 is CSVVISGRDNEQFF. CDR3 nucleotide sequence: TGCAGCGTTGTAATTAGCGGGAGAGACAATGAGCAGTTCTTC.

The chain carries TRBV19 and TRBJ1-2, with D tentatively TRBD1 (5 bases). The CDR3 extends over 13 amino acids. CDR1 is LNHDA, CDR2 SQIVND, per germline (reference sequence). Trimming took 5 bases from V and 3 from J, leaving 10 bases between them. This CDR3 is CASSYGAYYGYTF. DNA of the CDR3: TGTGCCAGTAGTTACGGGGCGTACTATGGCTACACCTTC.

V gene TRBV7-9 combines with J gene TRBJ1-2; TRBD1 is a possible D gene (5 bases). The V gene's germline CDR1 is SEHNR and CDR2 FQNEAQ (reference sequence). The CDR3 runs 15 residues. The V end lost 2 bases, the J end lost 5 bases, and 15 bases lay between the germline ends. This CDR3 is CASSLSSTDTYGYTF. In DNA form, the CDR3 reads TGTGCCAGCAGCTTATCCTCGACAGACACTTATGGCTACACCTTC.

The chain uses TRBV10-2 and TRBJ1-4; weak D call: TRBD1 (6 bases). The ends were cut back, 3 bases at V and 7 bases at J, with 12 bases in the middle. Per germline, CDR1 WSHSY and CDR2 SAAADI. The CDR3 contains 14 residues. CDR3 in DNA: TGCGCCAGCAGTGACAGGGGTGAGAGTGAAAAACTGTTTTTT. Amino acid sequence: CASSDRGESEKLFF.

This clone was seen a handful of times. The J gene is TRBJ1-6, the V gene TRBV6-1, with D possibly matching TRBD1 (6 bases). V dropped 11 bases and J dropped 8 bases, with 16 bases sitting between them. CDR3 size: 13 residues. The V gene's germline CDR1 is MNHNS and CDR2 SASEGT. CDR3 coding DNA: TGTGCCTCCGAGGGGGGTTGGGATTCACCCCTCCACTTT. Translated: CASEGGWDSPLHF.

CDR3 sequence (DNA): TGTGCCAGCAGCTTGGGCCCTGACGGTTCGTTTATCTATGGCTACACCTTC. This sequence encodes CASSLGPDGSFIYGYTF. The rearrangement joins TRBV7-9 to TRBJ1-2; D ambiguous. From germline, CDR1 is SEHNR and CDR2 FQNEAQ (reference sequence). V lost 3 bases, J lost 4 bases, and 21 bases lay in between. The CDR3 covers 17 residues.

This sequence joins TRBV11-3 and TRBJ2-3; 10 bases are shared with TRBD1. The CDR3 has 15 amino acids. Trimming cost V 4 bases and J 0 bases; bases outside gene matches: 1. CDR1 and CDR2 from the germline V gene are SGHNT and YENEEA. CDR3 in amino acids: CASSSGQGSTDTQYF. The CDR3 DNA reads TGTGCCAGCAGCTCGGGACAGGGGAGCACAGATACGCAGTATTTT.

The V and J genes are TRBV7-8 and TRBJ2-3, with 9 bases matching TRBD2. CDR3 length: 16 residues. CDR1 is SGHVS and CDR2 is FQNEAQ in the germline V gene. V lost 5 bases to trimming and J lost 2 bases; unmatched junction nucleotides: 8. This CDR3 reads CASSPASGAYTDTQYF. CDR3 nucleotide sequence: TGTGCCAGCAGCCCAGCTAGCGGGGCCTACACAGATACGCAGTATTTT.

This clone was seen only a few times. The gene calls are TRBV19 and TRBJ1-1; tentatively, D is TRBD1 (5 bases). V lost 1 base and J 1 base, leaving 16 bases between the germline ends. CDR1 LNHDA and CDR2 SQIVND come from the germline V gene (reference sequence). CDR3 length: 17 residues. CDR3 loop: CASSIVVRDWENTEAFF. CDR3 nucleotide sequence: TGTGCCAGTAGTATAGTGGTAAGGGACTGGGAGAACACTGAAGCTTTCTTT. Variable domain in full (rest from reference TRBV19 and TRBJ1-1): DGGITQSPKYLFRKEGQNVTLSCEQNLNHDAMYWYRQDPGQGLRLIYYSQIVNDFQKGDIAEGYSVSREKKESFPLTVTSAQKNPTAFYLCASSIVVRDWENTEAFFGQGTRLTVV.

V usage is TRBV27 and J usage is TRBJ2-2, with a tentative D call TRBD2 (7 bases). This CDR3 is 14 amino acids long. Germline CDR1 and CDR2: MNHEY and SMNVEV (reference sequence). Trimming removed 5 bases at V and 6 bases at J, with 13 bases between. The CDR3 coding sequence is TGTGCCAGCAGTACAGGGACTAAAGCCGGGGAGCTGTTTTTT. It encodes CASSTGTKAGELFF.

This chain joins TRBV5-5 and TRBJ2-7; 7 nucleotides line up with TRBD1. V lost 2 bases and J lost 3; bases outside the gene matches: 2. Germline CDR1 reads SGHKS; CDR2 reads YYEKEE (reference sequence). The CDR3 length is 13 residues. The CDR3 region is CASSFNRGYEQYF. The CDR3 DNA follows: TGTGCCAGCAGCTTTAACAGGGGCTACGAGCAGTACTTC.

This clone showed up just once. The J gene is TRBJ2-5, the V gene TRBV29-1, with D tentatively TRBD2 (5 bases). The germline V and J ends were trimmed by 4 bases and 4 bases, with 13 bases remaining between them. The germline V gene has CDR1 SQVTM and CDR2 ANQGSEA. This CDR3 region has 13 residues. The CDR3 bases are TGCAGCGTTGGAAGCGGACGGGGAGAGACCCAGTACTTC. Translation: CSVGSGRGETQYF.

The J gene is TRBJ2-7, the V gene TRBV23-1, with a possible D match to TRBD1 (5 bases). TRBV23-1 belongs to the ORF category, with a function that is uncertain. V was cut by 0 bases and J by 3 bases, with 15 bases left in between. The CDR3 loop spans 16 amino acids. CDR3: CASSQSPRAGNYEQYF. The CDR3 coding sequence is TGCGCCAGCAGTCAATCCCCTAGGGCAGGGAACTACGAGCAGTACTTC.

J is TRBJ2-1 and V is TRBV25-1; a possible D gene is TRBD2 (5 bases). The CDR3 has 16 amino acids. From germline, CDR1 is MGHDK and CDR2 SYGVNS. V lost 1 base and J 6 bases, leaving 16 bases between the germline ends. In DNA form, the CDR3 reads TGTGCCAGCAGTGAATCTAATCAGCGGAATACCAATGAGCAGTTCTTC. This sequence encodes CASSESNQRNTNEQFF. The variable domain in full, completed from reference TRBV25-1 and TRBJ2-1, reads EADIYQTPRYLVIGTGKKITLECSQTMGHDKMYWYQQDPGMELHLIHYSYGVNSTEKGDLSSESTVSRIRTEHFPLTLESARPSHTSQYLCASSESNQRNTNEQFFGPGTRLTVL.

The V and J genes are TRBV7-2 and TRBJ1-1, with D hard to call. The germline CDR1 and CDR2 sequences are SGHTA and FQGNSA. V lost 1 base to trimming and J lost 0 bases, with 21 bases between them. There are 19 residues in the CDR3. The CDR3 region has the DNA TGTGCCAGCAGCTTAGACCGTGGACCTTTCGGGCTTTTGAACACTGAAGCTTTCTTT. It specifies CASSLDRGPFGLLNTEAFF. Using reference TRBV7-2 and TRBJ1-1 for the parts outside the CDR3, the full variable domain is GAGVSQSPSNKVTEKGKDVELRCDPISGHTALYWYRQSLGQGLEFLIYFQGNSAPDKSGLPSDRFSAERTGGSVSTLTIQRTQQEDSAVYLCASSLDRGPFGLLNTEAFFGQGTRLTVV.

CDR3 amino acids: CASSQGQGVGQPQHF. DNA of the CDR3: TGTGCCAGCAGCCAAGGTCAGGGGGTCGGTCAGCCCCAGCATTTT. J is TRBJ1-5 and V is TRBV4-2; 7 positions match TRBD1. In germline, CDR1 is LGHNA, CDR2 YNFKEQ. The CDR3 runs 15 residues. V lost 1 base, J lost 6 bases, and 6 bases stayed unmatched.

The V and J genes are TRBV15 and TRBJ1-1; the D gene is possibly TRBD1 (5 bases). CDR3 length: 13 residues. V shed 3 bases and J shed 5 bases, with 10 bases lying between them. From germline, CDR1 is LNHNV and CDR2 YYDKDF (reference sequence). The CDR3 protein is CATSSGAGTEAFF. The CDR3 DNA is TGTGCCACCAGCAGTGGGGCGGGGACTGAAGCTTTCTTT.